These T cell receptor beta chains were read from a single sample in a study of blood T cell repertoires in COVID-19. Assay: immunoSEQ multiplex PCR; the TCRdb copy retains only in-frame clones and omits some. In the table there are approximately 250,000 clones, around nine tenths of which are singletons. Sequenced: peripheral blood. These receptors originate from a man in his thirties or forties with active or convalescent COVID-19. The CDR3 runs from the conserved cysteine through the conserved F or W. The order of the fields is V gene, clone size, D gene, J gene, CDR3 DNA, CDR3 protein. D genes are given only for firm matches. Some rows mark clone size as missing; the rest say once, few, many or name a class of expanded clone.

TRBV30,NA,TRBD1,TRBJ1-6,TGTGCCTGGGCCCGACAGGGGGCATCACCCCTCCACTTT,CAWARQGASPLHF
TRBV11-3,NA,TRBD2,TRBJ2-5,TGTGCCAGCAGCCCCGGACTAGCGGGGGACCAAGAGACCCAGTACTTC,CASSPGLAGDQETQYF
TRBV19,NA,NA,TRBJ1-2,TGTGCCAGTATTTATACTGGGGCAGGGAATGGCTACACCTTC,CASIYTGAGNGYTF
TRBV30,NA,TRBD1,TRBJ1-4,TGTGCCTGGGACCCGGACAGGGCTAGTGAAAAACTGTTTTTT,CAWDPDRASEKLFF
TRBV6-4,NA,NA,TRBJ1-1,TGTGCCAGCAGAGACACCGGACAGTTTGGGGAACACACTGAAGCTTTCTTT,CASRDTGQFGEHTEAFF
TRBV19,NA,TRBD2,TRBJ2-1,TGTGCCAGTAGTACTCTAACTAGCGGGGGACGCTATGAGCAGTTCTTC,CASSTLTSGGRYEQFF
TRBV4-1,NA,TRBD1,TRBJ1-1,TGCGCCAGCAGCCACCCGGGACAGAGGAACACTGAAGCTTTCTTT,CASSHPGQRNTEAFF
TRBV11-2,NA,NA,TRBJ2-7,TGTGCCAGCAGCTTAGAGGACACGAGCTCCTACGAGCAGTACTTC,CASSLEDTSSYEQYF
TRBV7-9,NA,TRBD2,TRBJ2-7,TGTGCCAGCAGCTGGGGCGCGGGGGAGGAAGAGCAGTACTTC,CASSWGAGEEEQYF
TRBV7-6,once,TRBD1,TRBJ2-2,TGTGCCAGCAGCTATCCGGGACAGGCGGATGCCGGGGAGCTGTTTTTT,CASSYPGQADAGELFF
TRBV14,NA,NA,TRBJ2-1,TGTGCCAGCAGCCAAGATGCCCTATACAATGAGCAGTTCTTC,CASSQDALYNEQFF
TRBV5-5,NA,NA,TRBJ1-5,TGTGCCAGCACCCCCAGGGAAGGCAACAATCAGCCCCAGCATTTT,CASTPREGNNQPQHF
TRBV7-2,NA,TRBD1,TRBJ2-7,TGTGCCAGCAGGACAGGGGGCTCCTACGAGCAGTACTTC,CASRTGGSYEQYF
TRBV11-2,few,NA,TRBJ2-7,TGTGCCAGCAGCTTAGACAACTACGAGCAGTACTTC,CASSLDNYEQYF
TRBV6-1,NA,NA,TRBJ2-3,TGTGCCAGCAGTGAAGCTCGGGGGGCCTCAGATACGCAGTATTTT,CASSEARGASDTQYF
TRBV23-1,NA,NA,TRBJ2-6,TGCGCCAGCAGTCTCGGGGGCTCTGGGGCCAACGTCCTGACTTTC,CASSLGGSGANVLTF
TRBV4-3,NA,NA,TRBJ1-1,TGCGCCAGCAGCCAAGATCCAGGGGTGAACACTGAAGCTTTCTTT,CASSQDPGVNTEAFF
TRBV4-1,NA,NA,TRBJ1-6,TGCGCCAGCAGCCGGGCCAGTACGAGTAGTAATTCACCCCTCCACTTT,CASSRASTSSNSPLHF
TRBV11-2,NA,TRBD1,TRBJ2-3,TGTGCCAGCAGCTTAGGAAGGACAGGGATCACAGATACGCAGTATTTT,CASSLGRTGITDTQYF
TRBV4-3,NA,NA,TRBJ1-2,TGCGCCAGCAGCCAAGGCAGGGACTCTCTCTATGGCTACACCTTC,CASSQGRDSLYGYTF
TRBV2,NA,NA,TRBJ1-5,TGTGCCAGCAGTGAGATTCATCGGGGGGCCCAGCATTTT,CASSEIHRGAQHF